This entry concerns a single T cell receptor beta chain. This sample was taken from a study of blood T cell repertoires in COVID-19. About the research overall: From the United States, Italy and Spain came samples of acute and convalescent COVID-19. Sources were T cells, B-cell-depleted T cells, or PBMCs; the material itself was cDNA or gDNA.

Original methodology: Estimated nucleated cell counts came from reference gene primer amplification. The table came from immunoSEQ multiplex PCR; TCRdb's copy has only in-frame clones and leaves some out. V, J and clone size reflect that table, while D and trimming were determined from the DNA. The sample lists 200,000 to 250,000 clones; roughly 85% were seen once. The CDR3 consists of 16 residues. Germline CDR1 reads SEHNR; CDR2 reads FQNEAQ (reference sequence). Trimming shortened V by 5 bases and J by 0 bases, and 16 bases separated the two germline ends. This TCR was recovered from a woman aged 18 to 35 who had recovered from COVID-19. The sample was peripheral blood. This chain links TRBV7-9 with TRBJ1-2, with D perhaps matching TRBD1 (6 bases). CDR3 residues: CASSPRGAISNYGYTF. The CDR3 nucleotides are TGTGCCAGCAGCCCGCGGGGGGCTATCTCTAACTATGGCTACACCTTC. The whole variable domain, filled in from reference TRBV7-9 and TRBJ1-2, reads DTGVSQNPRHKITKRGQNVTFRCDPISEHNRLYWYRQTLGQGPEFLTYFQNEAQLEKSRLLSDRFSAERPKGSFSTLEIQRTEQGDSAMYLCASSPRGAISNYGYTFGSGTRLTVV.